This entry lists 31 T cell receptor beta chains sequenced from one sample in a study of cytomegalovirus exposure and HLA in healthy donors. Amplification used 60 Vbeta primers and 13 Jbeta primers. The assay was immunoSEQ multiplex PCR, and TCRdb's table has in-frame clones only and misses some. The sample records about 170,000 clones, roughly 84% being singletons. Sequencing was carried out using PBMCs. These receptors were taken from a man aged 18 to 30 in good health and CMV-seropositive.

The rearrangement uses TRBV6-1 and TRBJ2-5, with TRBD2 matching 10 bases. J lost 2 bases, V lost 6 bases, and 3 bases had no gene match. This CDR3 has 14 residues. CDR1 is MNHNS and CDR2 is SASEGT in the germline V gene. The chain's CDR3 is CASRSGGDQETQYF. The CDR3 bases are TGTGCCAGCAGGAGCGGGGGGGATCAAGAGACCCAGTACTTC.

This clone was recorded once. The chain carries TRBV9 and TRBJ2-5; 9 bases are a match to TRBD2. The CDR3 length is 14 residues. The V gene end was trimmed by 2 bases and the J gene end by 5 bases; junction bases not matched to a gene: 4. The germline CDR1 and CDR2 sequences are SGDLS and YYNGEE. DNA of the CDR3: TGTGCCAGCAGCGTTAAGCGGGGGGCGGAGACCCAGTACTTC. As protein: CASSVKRGAETQYF.

J is TRBJ2-7 and V is TRBV30; weak D call: TRBD2 (5 bases). Germline CDR1 reads GTSNPN; CDR2 reads SVGIG (reference sequence). The V end was cut by 4 bases, the J end by 5 bases, with 15 bases between. The CDR3 spans 13 residues. The CDR3 loop is CAWTHQPGNEQYF. DNA of the CDR3: TGTGCCTGGACCCACCAACCGGGAAACGAGCAGTACTTC.

With respect to this clone: A junction end diverges from the germline sequence, so it may reflect a read error. This chain joins TRBV7-3 and TRBJ2-6, with D maybe TRBD1 (5 bases). The CDR3 has 15 amino acids. CDR1 and CDR2 from the germline V gene are SGHTA and FQGTGA. The CDR3 nucleotides are TGTGCCAGCAGCCCCCGGAGCTCTGGGGCCAACGGCCTGACTTTC. Its translation is CASSPRSSGANGLTF.

A remark on this clone: One end of the junction is discordant with germline, which a read error may explain. The chain is built from TRBV6-1 and TRBJ2-5; possible D gene TRBD2, 7 bases. The CDR3 is 13 amino acids. Germline V lookup: CDR1 MNHNS, CDR2 SASEGT. The CDR3 DNA reads as TGTGCCAGCAGCGAAGGGGGGGAAGAGACCCAGTACTTC. Translation gives CASSEGGEETQYF.

V and J are TRBV6-1 and TRBJ2-1; 8 bases agree with TRBD2. This CDR3 contains 16 residues. CDR1 and CDR2 from the germline V gene are MNHNS and SASEGT. V shed 4 bases and J 7 bases; nucleotides not matched to a gene: 12. The CDR3 sequence is CASSANSILAANEQFF. In DNA form, the CDR3 reads TGTGCCAGCAGTGCCAATAGTATACTAGCGGCTAATGAGCAGTTCTTC.

This chain joins TRBV25-1 and TRBJ1-1; TRBD1 is a possible D gene (5 bases). This CDR3 has 13 amino acids. V was clipped by 7 bases and J by 0 bases, with 9 bases between them. CDR1 is MGHDK and CDR2 is SYGVNS in the germline V gene. Here the CDR3 DNA reads TGTGCCAGCATGACAGAGCTGAACACTGAAGCTTTCTTT. Translated, it gives CASMTELNTEAFF.

This clone was seen more than once but under ten times. The chain is built from TRBV6-6 and TRBJ2-2, with 8 bases aligning to TRBD2. This CDR3 has 14 amino acids. Germline trimming cut 7 bases from V and 3 bases from J; bases unmatched to any gene: 4. Germline CDR1 MNHNY, CDR2 SVGAGI (reference sequence). The CDR3 region has the DNA TGTGCCAGCAATGGCGGGGGGTACACCGGGGAGCTGTTTTTT. Its translation: CASNGGGYTGELFF.

The V and J genes are TRBV30 and TRBJ1-2; 7 bases align to TRBD1. V was clipped by 3 bases and J by 4 bases; unmatched bases: 8. Germline lookup yields CDR1 GTSNPN and CDR2 SVGIG (reference sequence). This CDR3 spans 14 amino acids. The CDR3 protein is CAWRSTGNTYGYTF. The CDR3 DNA sequence: TGTGCCTGGAGGTCGACAGGGAACACCTATGGCTACACCTTC.

The chain couples TRBV5-1 to TRBJ1-1; D might be TRBD1 (5 bases). Deletions cut 1 base from V and 8 bases from J, with 15 bases between. The CDR3 runs to 14 residues. Germline assignment: CDR1 SGHRS and CDR2 YFSETQ. CDR3 nucleotides: TGCGCCAGCAGCTTGAGGGGCGGGGACTCCGAAGCTTTCTTT. Amino acids: CASSLRGGDSEAFF. The full variable domain, in which reference TRBV5-1 and TRBJ1-1 provide the parts outside the CDR3, is KAGVTQTPRYLIKTRGQQVTLSCSPISGHRSVSWYQQTPGQGLQFLFEYFSETQRNKGNFPGRFSGRQFSNSRSEMNVSTLELGDSALYLCASSLRGGDSEAFFGQGTRLTVV.

The V call is TRBV2, the J call TRBJ2-7; possibly TRBD2 for D (6 bases). The ends were cut back, 1 base at V and 12 bases at J, with 16 bases in the middle. Germline V lookup: CDR1 SNHLY, CDR2 FYNNEI. This CDR3 comprises 13 residues. The CDR3 is CASSEVSRGGTYF. The CDR3 nucleotides read TGTGCCAGCAGTGAAGTTTCGAGGGGCGGGACGTACTTC.

The chain uses TRBV6-5 and TRBJ1-1; unclear D gene. Trimming left V 0 bases short and J 4 bases short, with 12 bases between. Germline lookup yields CDR1 MNHEY and CDR2 SVGAGI. The CDR3 totals 15 residues. The CDR3 loop is CASSYSTVVGTEAFF. The DNA of the CDR3 is TGTGCCAGCAGTTACTCCACGGTGGTTGGCACTGAAGCTTTCTTT.

The chain is built from TRBV7-3 and TRBJ1-1, with D maybe TRBD1 (5 bases). Per the germline V gene, CDR1 is SGHTA and CDR2 is FQGTGA. The CDR3 sequence is 13 residues long. The germline V and J ends were trimmed by 6 bases and 4 bases, with 12 bases remaining between them. In DNA form, the CDR3 reads TGTGCCAGCAGTCGGGGGATAGGCACTGAAGCTTTCTTT. It codes for CASSRGIGTEAFF.

This chain joins TRBV10-3 and TRBJ1-4; TRBD1 agrees at 7 bases. V was clipped by 2 bases and J by 2 bases; unmatched bases: 2. The CDR3 extends over 15 amino acids. Per the germline V gene, CDR1 is ENHRY and CDR2 is SYGVKD. The CDR3 coding sequence is TGTGCCATCAGTGAGCTGGGACAGACTAATGAAAAACTGTTTTTT. Its protein is CAISELGQTNEKLFF.

This chain links TRBV2 with TRBJ2-2; 7 nucleotides match TRBD1. This CDR3 has 15 amino acids. Germline V CDR1 and CDR2: SNHLY, FYNNEI. The V gene end was trimmed by 6 bases and the J gene end by 3 bases; junction bases not matched to a gene: 7. This CDR3 reads CASRRVDRYTGELFF. The CDR3 DNA reads TGTGCCAGCAGAAGGGTGGACAGGTACACCGGGGAGCTGTTTTTT.

The chain employs TRBV27 and TRBJ1-4; no reliable D call. The CDR3 runs 16 residues. Germline V lookup: CDR1 MNHEY, CDR2 SMNVEV (reference sequence). The ends were cut back, 6 bases at V and 1 base at J, with 15 bases in the middle. Here the CDR3 reads CASSQEGRRTNEKLFF. The CDR3 DNA reads TGTGCCAGCAGCCAGGAAGGGAGGAGAACTAATGAAAAACTGTTTTTT.

The chain carries TRBV7-6 and TRBJ2-3; possible D gene TRBD1, 7 bases. With 1 base removed from V and 1 base from J, the gap between germline ends came to 18 bases. Germline V CDR1 and CDR2: SGHVS, FNYEAQ. The CDR3 has 18 residues. The CDR3 nucleotides read TGTGCCAGCAGCTTAGTTCGTGGCGGGACAGAGGGCACAGATACGCAGTATTTT. Amino acids: CASSLVRGGTEGTDTQYF.

This clone showed up just once. J is TRBJ2-3 and V is TRBV6-1; TRBD2 aligns across 9 bases. CDR3 size: 15 residues. Germline V CDR1 and CDR2: MNHNS, SASEGT. V dropped 3 bases and J dropped 4; count of bases not matched to a gene: 5. As DNA, the CDR3 is TGTGCCAGCAGTGAGGTTAGCGGGGGTTCAGATACGCAGTATTTT. Translated: CASSEVSGGSDTQYF.

The genes are TRBV6-4 and TRBJ1-6, with D possibly being TRBD1 (5 bases). The ends were cut back, 6 bases at V and 2 bases at J, with 11 bases in the middle. The germline V gene encodes CDR1 MRHNA and CDR2 SNTAGT. This CDR3 is 15 amino acids long. This chain's CDR3 is CASRRDAAYNSPLHF. The CDR3, as DNA: TGTGCCAGCAGGCGGGACGCCGCCTATAATTCACCCCTCCACTTT.

V is TRBV4-2 and J is TRBJ1-3, with D possibly TRBD1 on 5 matching bases. Germline lookup yields CDR1 LGHNA and CDR2 YNFKEQ. The CDR3 runs to 15 residues. The V end lost 2 bases, the J end lost 0 bases, and 8 bases lay between the germline ends. The CDR3 DNA sequence: TGTGCCAGCAGCCAAAAGACAGACTCTGGAAACACCATATATTTT. Its translation is CASSQKTDSGNTIYF.

The chain couples TRBV13 to TRBJ1-1; no clear D. The V and J ends lost 5 bases and 3 bases respectively, with 13 bases between them. The CDR3 extends over 14 amino acids. Germline lookup yields CDR1 PRHDT and CDR2 FYEKMQ (reference sequence). CDR3 loop: CASSRREEDTEAFF. CDR3 nucleotides: TGTGCCAGCAGCCGGCGAGAGGAGGACACTGAAGCTTTCTTT.

The chain has TRBV9 and TRBJ1-6; TRBD1 matches at 7 bases. With 4 bases clipped from V and 8 bases from J, the junction kept 3 bases outside the gene matches. Germline V gene lookup returns CDR1 SGDLS and CDR2 YYNGEE. The CDR3 has 13 residues. The CDR3 nucleotides read TGTGCCAGCAGCCAAACAGGGGATTCACCCCTCCACTTT. It yields the protein CASSQTGDSPLHF.

The rearrangement links TRBV6-5 to TRBJ1-1, with 9 bases lining up with TRBD1. Per germline, CDR1 MNHEY and CDR2 SVGAGI. V gave up 6 bases and J gave up 3 bases; unmatched junction bases: 5. The CDR3 covers 14 residues. The CDR3 nucleotides read TGTGCCAGCAGCAAACGGACAGGGGACACTGAAGCTTTCTTT. It translates to CASSKRTGDTEAFF.

The chain employs TRBV7-9 and TRBJ2-5, with D possibly TRBD1 on 5 matching bases. The V end was cut by 4 bases, the J end by 1 base, with 10 bases between. This CDR3 is 14 amino acids long. Germline assignment: CDR1 SEHNR and CDR2 FQNEAQ (reference sequence). CDR3 in amino acids: CASSSRQIQETQYF. The CDR3 DNA sequence: TGTGCCAGCAGCTCCAGACAGATCCAAGAGACCCAGTACTTC.

The chain carries TRBV4-3 and TRBJ1-1; D is perhaps TRBD1 (5 bases). This CDR3 is built from 14 residues. Germline V gene lookup returns CDR1 LGHNA and CDR2 YSLEER. The V gene lost 0 bases and the J gene lost 5 bases, with 10 bases spanning the gap. The CDR3 loop reads CASSQDGGGTEAFF. The CDR3 bases are TGCGCCAGCAGCCAAGATGGCGGGGGGACTGAAGCTTTCTTT.

CDR3 sequence: CSVDLQLVQFF. CDR3 bases: TGCAGCGTTGATCTACAGCTGGTGCAGTTCTTC. The chain links TRBV29-1 to TRBJ2-1; no definite D call. The V gene's germline CDR1 is SQVTM and CDR2 ANQGSEA. The CDR3 covers 11 residues. Trimming cost V 3 bases and J 12 bases, with 12 bases left between them.

The chain uses TRBV6-5 and TRBJ1-1; 10 nucleotides align to TRBD1. V lost 8 bases and J lost 2; bases outside the gene matches: 5. The CDR3 is 14 residues long. Germline loops: CDR1 MNHEY, CDR2 SVGAGI. The CDR3 nucleotides read TGTGCCAGCGGCCGACAGGGGGCTAACACTGAAGCTTTCTTT. This codes for CASGRQGANTEAFF.

Note on this clone: A junction end diverges from the germline sequence, so it may reflect a read error. The V gene is TRBV7-9, the J gene TRBJ2-3, with TRBD2 matching 8 bases. Germline V gene data show CDR1 as SEHNR and CDR2 as FQNEAQ (reference sequence). The CDR3 is 16 residues long. In DNA, the CDR3 is TGTTCCAGCAGCCTACCCCCGGGGGGGCTGGAAGATACGCAGTATTTT. Translation: CSSSLPPGGLEDTQYF.

V and J are TRBV27 and TRBJ2-3, with 8 bases lining up with TRBD1. The CDR3 extends over 15 amino acids. CDR1 is MNHEY, CDR2 SMNVEV, per germline (reference sequence). The trim removed 10 bases at V and 1 base at J, leaving 10 bases unmatched. The CDR3 bases are TGTGCCACCGCGAACCCGGGACAGGGCACAGATACGCAGTATTTT. It specifies CATANPGQGTDTQYF.

This chain links TRBV5-1 with TRBJ2-3; 7 nucleotides align to TRBD2. After removal of 2 bases from V and 1 base from J, the junction contained 1 base not matched to a gene. This CDR3 has 14 amino acids. From germline, CDR1 is SGHRS and CDR2 YFSETQ. CDR3 protein: CASSFSGGTDTQYF. CDR3 coding DNA: TGCGCCAGCAGCTTCAGCGGGGGCACAGATACGCAGTATTTT.

The J gene is TRBJ2-6, the V gene TRBV12-5; D unclear. Germline V gene sequence: CDR1 LGHNT, CDR2 FRNRAP. CDR3 length: 16 residues. Trimming removed 0 bases from V and 2 bases from J, with 8 bases in between. CDR3 sequence reads: CASGLVASAGANVLTF. The CDR3 nucleotides read TGTGCTAGTGGTTTGGTCGCGAGTGCTGGGGCCAACGTCCTGACTTTC. Using reference TRBV12-5 and TRBJ2-6 for the parts outside the CDR3, the full variable domain is DARVTQTPRHKVTEMGQEVTMRCQPILGHNTVFWYRQTMMQGLELLAYFRNRAPLDDSGMPKDRFSAEMPDATLATLKIQPSEPRDSAVYFCASGLVASAGANVLTFGAGSRLTVL.